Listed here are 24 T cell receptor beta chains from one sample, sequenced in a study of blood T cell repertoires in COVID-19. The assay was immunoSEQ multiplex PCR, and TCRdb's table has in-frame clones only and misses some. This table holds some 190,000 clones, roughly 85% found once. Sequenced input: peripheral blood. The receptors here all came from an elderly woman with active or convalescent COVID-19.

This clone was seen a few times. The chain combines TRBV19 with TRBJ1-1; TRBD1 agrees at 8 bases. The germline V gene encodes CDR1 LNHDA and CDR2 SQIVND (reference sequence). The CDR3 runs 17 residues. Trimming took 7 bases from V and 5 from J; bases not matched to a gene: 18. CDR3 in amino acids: CASIGFRGRQGTTEAFF. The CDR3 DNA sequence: TGTGCCAGTATCGGCTTCAGGGGACGACAGGGGACGACTGAAGCTTTCTTT.

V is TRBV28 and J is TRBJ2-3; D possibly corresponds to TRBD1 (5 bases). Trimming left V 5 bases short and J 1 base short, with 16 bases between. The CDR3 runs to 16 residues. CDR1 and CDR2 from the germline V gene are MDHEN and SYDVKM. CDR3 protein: CASSPNRGYGTDTQYF. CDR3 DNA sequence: TGTGCCAGCAGTCCGAATAGGGGATACGGCACAGATACGCAGTATTTT.

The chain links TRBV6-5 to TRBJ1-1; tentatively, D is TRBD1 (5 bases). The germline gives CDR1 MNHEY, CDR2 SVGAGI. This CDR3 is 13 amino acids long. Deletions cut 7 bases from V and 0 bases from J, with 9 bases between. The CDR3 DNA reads TGTGCCAGCAACCAGGGTTTGAACACTGAAGCTTTCTTT. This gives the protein CASNQGLNTEAFF.

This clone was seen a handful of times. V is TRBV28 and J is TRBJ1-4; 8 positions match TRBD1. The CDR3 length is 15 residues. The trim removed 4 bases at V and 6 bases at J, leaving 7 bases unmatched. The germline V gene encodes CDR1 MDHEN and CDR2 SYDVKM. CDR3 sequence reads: CASSSPGGGDEKLFF. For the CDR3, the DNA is TGTGCCAGCAGTTCGCCAGGGGGCGGGGATGAAAAACTGTTTTTT.

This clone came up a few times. The CDR3 sequence: CATSGTGHEQYF. CDR3 nucleotide sequence: TGTGCCACCAGTGGGACAGGGCACGAGCAGTACTTC. The chain uses TRBV24-1 and TRBJ2-7; 8 bases are shared with TRBD1. V gave up 5 bases and J gave up 5 bases; unmatched junction bases: 1. Germline lookup yields CDR1 KGHDR and CDR2 SFDVKD. The CDR3 totals 12 residues.

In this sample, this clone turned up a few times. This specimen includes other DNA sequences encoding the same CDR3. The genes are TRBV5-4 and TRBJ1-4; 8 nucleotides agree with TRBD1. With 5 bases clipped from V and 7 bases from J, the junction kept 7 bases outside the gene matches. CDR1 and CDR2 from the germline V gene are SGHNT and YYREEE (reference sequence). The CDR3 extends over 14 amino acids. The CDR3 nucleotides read TGTGCCAGCAGTCAAGGACAGGGACGTGAAAAACTGTTTTTT. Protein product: CASSQGQGREKLFF.

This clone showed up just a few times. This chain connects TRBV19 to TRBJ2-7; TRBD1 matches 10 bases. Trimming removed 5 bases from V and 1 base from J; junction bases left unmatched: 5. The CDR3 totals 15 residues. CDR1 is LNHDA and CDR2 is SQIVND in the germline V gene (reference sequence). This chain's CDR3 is CASSARDRGSYEQYF. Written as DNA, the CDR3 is TGTGCCAGTAGTGCCCGGGACAGGGGATCCTACGAGCAGTACTTC.

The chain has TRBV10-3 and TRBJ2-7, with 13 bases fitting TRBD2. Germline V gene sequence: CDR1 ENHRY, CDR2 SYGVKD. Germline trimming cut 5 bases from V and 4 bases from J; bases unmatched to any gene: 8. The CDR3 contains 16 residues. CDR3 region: CAISSGTSGETYEQYF. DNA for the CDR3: TGTGCCATCAGTTCCGGGACTAGCGGGGAGACGTACGAGCAGTACTTC.

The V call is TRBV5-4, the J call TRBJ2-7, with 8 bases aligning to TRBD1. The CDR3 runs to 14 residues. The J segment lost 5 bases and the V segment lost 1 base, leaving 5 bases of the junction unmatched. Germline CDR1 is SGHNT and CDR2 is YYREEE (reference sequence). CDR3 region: CASSLTGGSNEQYF. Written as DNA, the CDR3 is TGTGCCAGCAGCTTGACAGGGGGAAGCAACGAGCAGTACTTC.

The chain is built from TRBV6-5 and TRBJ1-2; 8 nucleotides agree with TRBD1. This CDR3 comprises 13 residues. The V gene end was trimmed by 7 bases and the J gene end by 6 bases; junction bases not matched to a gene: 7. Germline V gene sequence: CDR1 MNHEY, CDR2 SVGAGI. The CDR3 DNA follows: TGTGCCAGCAAAATCGGGACAGGAGATGGCTACACCTTC. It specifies CASKIGTGDGYTF.

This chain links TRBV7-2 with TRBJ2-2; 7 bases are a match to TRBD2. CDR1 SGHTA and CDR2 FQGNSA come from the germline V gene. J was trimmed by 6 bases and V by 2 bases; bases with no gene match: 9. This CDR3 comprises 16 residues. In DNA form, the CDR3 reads TGTGCCAGCAGCTTACGTCGAGCGGGAAGGCCCGGGGAGCTGTTTTTT. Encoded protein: CASSLRRAGRPGELFF. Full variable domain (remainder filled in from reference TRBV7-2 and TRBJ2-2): GAGVSQSPSNKVTEKGKDVELRCDPISGHTALYWYRQSLGQGLEFLIYFQGNSAPDKSGLPSDRFSAERTGGSVSTLTIQRTQQEDSAVYLCASSLRRAGRPGELFFGEGSRLTVL.

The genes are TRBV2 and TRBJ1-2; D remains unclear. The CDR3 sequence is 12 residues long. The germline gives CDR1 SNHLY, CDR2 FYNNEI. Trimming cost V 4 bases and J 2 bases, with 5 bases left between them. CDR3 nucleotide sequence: TGTGCCAGCAGTGTCACAAACTATGGCTACACCTTC. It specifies CASSVTNYGYTF.

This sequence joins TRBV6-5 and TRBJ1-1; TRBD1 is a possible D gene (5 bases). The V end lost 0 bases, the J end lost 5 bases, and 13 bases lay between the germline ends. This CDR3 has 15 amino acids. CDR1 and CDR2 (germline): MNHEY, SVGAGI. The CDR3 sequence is CASSYSAGGGTEAFF. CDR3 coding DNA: TGTGCCAGCAGTTACTCAGCCGGGGGAGGGACTGAAGCTTTCTTT.

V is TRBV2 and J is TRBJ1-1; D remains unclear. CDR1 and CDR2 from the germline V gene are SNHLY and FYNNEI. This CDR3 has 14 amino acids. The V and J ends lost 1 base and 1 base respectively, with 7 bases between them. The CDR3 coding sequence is TGTGCCAGCAGTGAAGTTGCCAGGAACACTGAAGCTTTCTTT. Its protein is CASSEVARNTEAFF.

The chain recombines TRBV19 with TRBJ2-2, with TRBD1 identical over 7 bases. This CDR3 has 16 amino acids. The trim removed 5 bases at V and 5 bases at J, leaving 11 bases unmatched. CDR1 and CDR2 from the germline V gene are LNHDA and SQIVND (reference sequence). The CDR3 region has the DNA TGTGCCAGTAGTTTCCGGACAGGTGGAGGTACCGGGGAGCTGTTTTTT. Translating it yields CASSFRTGGGTGELFF.

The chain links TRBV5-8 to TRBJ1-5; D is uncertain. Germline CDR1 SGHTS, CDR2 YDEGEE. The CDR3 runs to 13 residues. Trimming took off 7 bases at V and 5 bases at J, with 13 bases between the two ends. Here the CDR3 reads CASHTTGDQPQHF. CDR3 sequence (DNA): TGTGCCAGCCACACCACCGGGGATCAGCCCCAGCATTTT.

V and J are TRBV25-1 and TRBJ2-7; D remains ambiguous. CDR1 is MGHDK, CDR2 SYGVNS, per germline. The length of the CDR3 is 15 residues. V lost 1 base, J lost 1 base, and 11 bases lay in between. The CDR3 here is CASSEFGSTSYEQYF. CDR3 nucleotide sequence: TGTGCCAGCAGTGAATTTGGCTCGACATCCTACGAGCAGTACTTC.

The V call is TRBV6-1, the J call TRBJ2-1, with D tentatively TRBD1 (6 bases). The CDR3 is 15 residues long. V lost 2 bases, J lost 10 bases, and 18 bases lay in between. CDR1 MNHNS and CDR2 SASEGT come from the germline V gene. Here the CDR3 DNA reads TGTGCCAGCAGTGAAAGTGTCGCCGTAACAGGGGAGCAGTTCTTC. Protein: CASSESVAVTGEQFF.

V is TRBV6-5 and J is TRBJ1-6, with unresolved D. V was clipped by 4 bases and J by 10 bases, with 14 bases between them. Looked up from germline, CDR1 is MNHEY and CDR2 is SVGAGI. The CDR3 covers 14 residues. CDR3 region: CASSSRGPSSPLHF. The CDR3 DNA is TGTGCCAGCAGTTCCCGTGGGCCATCCTCACCCCTCCACTTT.

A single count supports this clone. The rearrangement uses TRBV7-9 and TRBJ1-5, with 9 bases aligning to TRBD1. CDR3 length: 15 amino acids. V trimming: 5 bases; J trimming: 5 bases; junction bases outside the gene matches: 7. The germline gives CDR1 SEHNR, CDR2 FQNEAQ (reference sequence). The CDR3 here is CASSPGTGSYQPQHF. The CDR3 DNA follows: TGTGCCAGCAGCCCCGGGACAGGGTCCTATCAGCCCCAGCATTTT.

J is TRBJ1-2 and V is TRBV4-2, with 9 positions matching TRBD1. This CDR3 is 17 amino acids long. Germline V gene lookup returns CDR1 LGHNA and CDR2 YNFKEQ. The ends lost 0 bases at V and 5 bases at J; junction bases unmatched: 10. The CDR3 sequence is CASSQDQGWTGEYGYTF. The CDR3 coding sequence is TGTGCCAGCAGCCAAGATCAGGGGTGGACAGGGGAATATGGCTACACCTTC.

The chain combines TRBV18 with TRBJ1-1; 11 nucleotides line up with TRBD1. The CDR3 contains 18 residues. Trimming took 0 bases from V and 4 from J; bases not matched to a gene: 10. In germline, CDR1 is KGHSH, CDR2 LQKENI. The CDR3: CASSPPRGTGGIVTEAFF. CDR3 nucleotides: TGTGCCAGCTCACCACCCCGGGGGACAGGGGGTATTGTCACTGAAGCTTTCTTT.

The DNA for the CDR3 is TGCGCCAGCAGCGAACAGGGGGCCTCGAACACCGGGGAGCTGTTTTTT. This codes for CASSEQGASNTGELFF. This rearrangement joins TRBV5-1 to TRBJ2-2; the match to TRBD1 covers 9 bases. The ends lost 4 bases at V and 0 bases at J; junction bases unmatched: 4. The CDR3 sequence is 16 residues long. Germline values: CDR1 SGHRS, CDR2 YFSETQ.

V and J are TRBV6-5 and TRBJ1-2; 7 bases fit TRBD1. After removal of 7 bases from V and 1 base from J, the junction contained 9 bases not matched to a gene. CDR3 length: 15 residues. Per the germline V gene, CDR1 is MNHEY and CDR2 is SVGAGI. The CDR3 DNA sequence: TGTGCCAGCACCGACGGGACAGCTATTAACTATGGCTACACCTTC. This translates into CASTDGTAINYGYTF.